These T cell receptor beta chains were read from a single sample in a study of beta chain features in type 1 diabetes. This table comes from immunoSEQ multiplex PCR, and its TCRdb copy is limited to in-frame clones, with some not included. The data show about 160,000 clones, under 9.5% seen once. Material: central memory CD4+ T cells from blood. The receptors here all came from a man aged 18 to 29 with type 1 diabetes. Each CDR3 is given with its conserved first and last residue. The order of the fields is J gene, D gene, clone size, V gene, CDR3 DNA, CDR3 protein. D genes are given only for firm matches. Size is omitted from some rows. Given values are once, few, many or a class for expanded clones.

J gene: TRBJ2-2
D gene: TRBD2
clone size: NA
V gene: TRBV4-1
CDR3 DNA: TGCGCCAGCAGCCACCCAAGCGGGAGGGGGAACACCGGGGAGCTGTTTTTT
CDR3 protein: CASSHPSGRGNTGELFF

J gene: TRBJ1-2
D gene: TRBD1
clone size: NA
V gene: TRBV28
CDR3 DNA: TGTGCCAGCAGTACCACAGGGGAAACTAACTATGGCTACACCTTC
CDR3 protein: CASSTTGETNYGYTF

J gene: TRBJ2-5
D gene: TRBD2
clone size: few
V gene: TRBV7-2
CDR3 DNA: TGTGCCAGCAGCCGCCAGCGAGTAGCGGGAGGGGAGACCCAGTACTTC
CDR3 protein: CASSRQRVAGGETQYF

J gene: TRBJ1-1
D gene: NA
clone size: few
V gene: TRBV29-1
CDR3 DNA: TGCAGCGTTATCCAAGCAAAGAACACTGAAGCTTTCTTT
CDR3 protein: CSVIQAKNTEAFF

J gene: TRBJ1-6
D gene: NA
clone size: NA
V gene: TRBV18
CDR3 DNA: TGTGCCAGCTTCAGGGGAAATAATTCACCCCTCCACTTT
CDR3 protein: CASFRGNNSPLHF

J gene: TRBJ2-7
D gene: NA
clone size: NA
V gene: TRBV7-2
CDR3 DNA: TGTGCCAGCAGCCCAGTCGGAGCTTTAAGTTCCTACGAGCAGTACTTC
CDR3 protein: CASSPVGALSSYEQYF

J gene: TRBJ1-5
D gene: NA
clone size: few
V gene: TRBV11-2
CDR3 DNA: TGTGCCAGCAGCGAGGCGACAGGTTTTATTAATCAGCCCCAGCATTTT
CDR3 protein: CASSEATGFINQPQHF

J gene: TRBJ1-2
D gene: NA
clone size: NA
V gene: TRBV21-1
CDR3 DNA: TGTGCCAGCAGCATTAGTTCGCAGGGCATTAACTATGGCTACACCTTC
CDR3 protein: CASSISSQGINYGYTF

J gene: TRBJ1-1
D gene: TRBD1
clone size: few
V gene: TRBV18
CDR3 DNA: TGTGCCAGCTCAGACCGGACAGGTTCTTCTGAAGCTTTCTTT
CDR3 protein: CASSDRTGSSEAFF

J gene: TRBJ2-3
D gene: TRBD1
clone size: many
V gene: TRBV7-6
CDR3 DNA: TGTGCCAGCAGCTCTAGAGGGGGCTACACAGATACGCAGTATTTT
CDR3 protein: CASSSRGGYTDTQYF

J gene: TRBJ1-1
D gene: TRBD1
clone size: NA
V gene: TRBV2
CDR3 DNA: TGTGCCAGCATAGGGACAGGGATGGACACTGAAGCTTTCTTT
CDR3 protein: CASIGTGMDTEAFF

J gene: TRBJ1-1
D gene: TRBD1
clone size: many
V gene: TRBV29-1
CDR3 DNA: TGCAGCGTTGGTCCGGGACAGGGCATGAACACTGAAGCTTTCTTT
CDR3 protein: CSVGPGQGMNTEAFF

J gene: TRBJ2-5
D gene: NA
clone size: few
V gene: TRBV5-6
CDR3 DNA: TGTGCCAGCAGCTTTAAGAGCTTAAAGGAGACCCAGTACTTC
CDR3 protein: CASSFKSLKETQYF

J gene: TRBJ1-5
D gene: NA
clone size: few
V gene: TRBV7-9
CDR3 DNA: TGTGCCACTTACAACCAGGGTAAGAGGAGCAATCAGCCCCAGCATTTT
CDR3 protein: CATYNQGKRSNQPQHF

J gene: TRBJ2-3
D gene: NA
clone size: few
V gene: TRBV11-2
CDR3 DNA: TGTGCCAGCAGCGTAAGCGGGAGCACAGATACGCAGTATTTT
CDR3 protein: CASSVSGSTDTQYF

J gene: TRBJ1-1
D gene: TRBD1
clone size: few
V gene: TRBV18
CDR3 DNA: TGTGCCAGCTCAACCGGGACAGGGTTTTTGAACACTGAAGCTTTCTTT
CDR3 protein: CASSTGTGFLNTEAFF

J gene: TRBJ2-2
D gene: NA
clone size: few
V gene: TRBV11-2
CDR3 DNA: TGTGCCAGCAGCTTAGGGAGGGGGAGGGGCACCGGGGAGCTGTTTTTT
CDR3 protein: CASSLGRGRGTGELFF

J gene: TRBJ2-2
D gene: TRBD2
clone size: few
V gene: TRBV15
CDR3 DNA: TGTGCCACCAGCAGTCCTAGCGGGGGGAAGAGCACCGGGGAGCTGTTTTTT
CDR3 protein: CATSSPSGGKSTGELFF

J gene: TRBJ2-7
D gene: NA
clone size: few
V gene: TRBV28
CDR3 DNA: TGTGCCAGCAGTCCCCTCTCCTTCTCGGTCACCTACGAGCAGTACTTC
CDR3 protein: CASSPLSFSVTYEQYF

J gene: TRBJ1-4
D gene: NA
clone size: few
V gene: TRBV4-3
CDR3 DNA: TGCGCCAGCAGCCAATCGAGAGGTGGTGGTGAAAAACTGTTTTTT
CDR3 protein: CASSQSRGGGEKLFF